Described below is a single T cell receptor (beta chain) sequence and its context. No antigen is known for it. It has no much larger one-base neighbor in the sample; base qualities were not kept. These data come from a study of Ad26.COV2.S vaccination and SARS-CoV-2 variants listed by TCRdb under 2021. Notes on the research overall: Donors in the vaccine arm were drawn from COV1001, a multicentre, randomized, double-blind, placebo-controlled phase I-IIa trial testing Ad26.COV2.S in healthy adults. Ad26.COV2.S was administered intramuscularly at 5 x 10^10 or 1 x 10^11 viral particles, either as a single shot or as two shots given 56 days apart. TCRbeta repertoire sequencing was used to assess the specificity and breadth of SARS-CoV-2-reactive T cell receptors after Ad26.COV2.S vaccination. A total of 32 samples were included in the TCR-sequenced set, comprising around 19 Ad26.COV2.S vaccine recipients, 5 placebo recipients and 8 SARS-CoV-2 convalescent individuals. Trial participants were randomized into five groups of five: low-dose or high-dose Ad26.COV2.S given once or twice, or placebo on both occasions. Blinding of investigators to trial group allocation was maintained during experiments and outcome assessment. What the study reported, not specific to this receptor: Substantial breadth of spike-specific CD8+ and CD4+ T cell responses was reported after vaccination. The study was not powered for comparison of responses between vaccine doses or regimens. Higher spike-specific TCR breadth was observed in Ad26.COV2.S recipients than in placebo recipients (P = 0.0014). Vaccine and placebo recipients had comparable non-spike TCR breadth, which fits with the vaccine containing only spike. It was noted by the authors that total T cell responses may have been underestimated by the TCR breadth and depth analyses.

The sample's treatment or condition, from its label and the paper: roughly 19 received Ad26.COV2.S at low or high dose, single or two shots; roughly five received placebo; per-sample allocation not given. For vaccine and placebo recipients, repertoires were sequenced using samples collected on day 63 after the first injection. Between 29 July and 7 August 2020, Cohort 1b enrolled 25 adults aged 18-55 years at one site in Boston, USA. Ad26.COV2.S was a replication-incompetent adenovirus type 26 vector that expressed a prefusion-stabilized SARS-CoV-2 spike protein derived from the original Wuhan strain. Reading from cysteine to phenylalanine, the CDR3 counts 11 amino acids. Only CDR3 DNA remains: 33 bases, in frame from the first base. The germline V gene encodes CDR1 SQVTM and CDR2 ANQGSEA. V is cut by 0 bases and J by 4 bases, and the space between the germline ends is 4 bases. The immunoSEQ Assay was the method used to sequence TCRbeta CDR3 regions. After extraction, genomic DNA underwent amplification by bias-controlled multiplex PCR, followed by high-throughput sequencing. The paper's data handling went like this. To quantify the absolute abundance of every unique TCRbeta CDR3 region, sequences were collapsed and filtered. T cell fraction was estimated by normalizing TCRbeta template counts to usable DNA, which was measured by amplifying reference genes present in all nucleated cells. Repertoire TCRs were annotated as SARS-CoV-2-specific when V gene, CDR3 amino acid sequence and J gene were exactly matched to a known reactive TCR set. The reference SARS-CoV-2 TCR set came from MIRA and was filtered for enrichment in COVID-19-positive ImmuneCODE repertoires, removing public or cross-reactive TCRs. Drawing on the MIRA antigens, annotated TCRs were analysed further at the level of specific ORF or position within ORF. Breadth was defined as the number of annotated unique rearrangements divided by the total number of unique productive rearrangements, and depth was defined as the summed frequency of the annotated unique rearrangements. Two-sided Wilcoxon rank-sum tests were used to compare TCR breadth between groups. TCRdb holds this immuneACCESS table with in-frame rearrangements only. Some clones are missing; in checked studies, unresolved V genes explain under half, and the rest has no known cause. V and J calls and clone size are as listed in that table; D and trimming were resolved from the DNA. The sample yields a few hundred thousand clones; roughly 91% were counted once. Clones ranked in the top ten supply 4.3% of the sample.

The V gene is TRBV29-1 and the J gene is TRBJ2-7, with the D gene not clear enough to name. The material sequenced was peripheral blood, taken in a trial of Ad26.COV2.S vaccine versus placebo. This clonotype originated in a person between 18 and 65 years old who received the Ad26.COV2.S COVID-19 vaccine or a placebo. In nucleotide form, the sequence is TGCAGCGTTGAAGATCAGTACGAGCAGTACTTC. This sequence encodes CSVEDQYEQYF.